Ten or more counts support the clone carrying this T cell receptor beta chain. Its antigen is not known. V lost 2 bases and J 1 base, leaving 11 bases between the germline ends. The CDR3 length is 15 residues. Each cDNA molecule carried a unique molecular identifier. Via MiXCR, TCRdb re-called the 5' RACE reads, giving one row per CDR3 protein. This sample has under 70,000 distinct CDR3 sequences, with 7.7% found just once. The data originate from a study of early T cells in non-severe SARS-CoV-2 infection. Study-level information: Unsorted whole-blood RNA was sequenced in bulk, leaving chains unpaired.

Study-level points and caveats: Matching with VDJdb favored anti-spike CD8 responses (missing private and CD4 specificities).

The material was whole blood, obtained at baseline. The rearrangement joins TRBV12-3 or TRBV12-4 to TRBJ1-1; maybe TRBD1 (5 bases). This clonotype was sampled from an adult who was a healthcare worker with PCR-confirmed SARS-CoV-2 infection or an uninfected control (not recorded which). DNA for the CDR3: TGTGCCAGCAGTTTATCGGTTGGGGGGAACACTGAAGCTTTCTTT. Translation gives CASSLSVGGNTEAFF.